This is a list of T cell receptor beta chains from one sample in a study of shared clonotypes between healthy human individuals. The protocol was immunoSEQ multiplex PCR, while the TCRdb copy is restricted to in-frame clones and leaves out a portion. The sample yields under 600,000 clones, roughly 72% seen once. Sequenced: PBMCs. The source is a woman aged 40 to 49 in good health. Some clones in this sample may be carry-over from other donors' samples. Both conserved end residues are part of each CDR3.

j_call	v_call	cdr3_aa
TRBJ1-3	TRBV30	CAMTGYGNTIYF
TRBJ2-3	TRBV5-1	CASSPRGAGGPTDTQYF
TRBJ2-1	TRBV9	CASSGPTSGGANEQFF
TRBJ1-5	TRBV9	CASSAAGNQPQHF
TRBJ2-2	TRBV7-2	CASSLVIAGTTGELFF
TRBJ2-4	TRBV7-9	CASSPGALQRGNIQYF
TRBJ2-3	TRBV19	CASSRRGASGTDTQYF
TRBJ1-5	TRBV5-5	CASSLVYGPGSNQPQHF
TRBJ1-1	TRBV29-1	CIALDIGRAFF
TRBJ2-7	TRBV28	CASMAGVPYEQYF
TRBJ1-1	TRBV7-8	CASSPNRDWNTEAFF
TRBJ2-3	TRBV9	CASSPRQAGITDTQYF
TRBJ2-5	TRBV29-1	CSVSRGWRETQYF
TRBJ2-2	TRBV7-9	CASTSAGGRHTGELFF
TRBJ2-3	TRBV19	CASRRAAATDTQYF
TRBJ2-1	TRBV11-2	CASSITTSGGYNEQFF
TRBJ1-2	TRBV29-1	CSVTTGEFGYTF
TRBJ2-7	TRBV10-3	CAISQGYEQYF
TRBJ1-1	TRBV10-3	CAIRLGTGGSTEAFF
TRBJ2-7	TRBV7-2	CASSLAPPPYEQYF
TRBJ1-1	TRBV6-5	CASSPNSRGTEAFF
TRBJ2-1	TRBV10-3	CAISISSPYNEQFF
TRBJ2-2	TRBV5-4	CASSLAGGTGELFF
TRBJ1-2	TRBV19	CASSDTNYGYTF
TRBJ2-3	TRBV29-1	CSVEGTSGTSTDTQYF
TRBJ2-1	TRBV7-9	CASSLGGEDEQFF
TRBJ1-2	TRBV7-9	CASSLAADIHGYTF
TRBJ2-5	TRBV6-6	CASTRRAGEETQYF
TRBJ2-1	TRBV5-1	CASSLSSLAGGRWVYEQFF
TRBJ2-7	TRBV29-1	CSVRLHPATYEQYF
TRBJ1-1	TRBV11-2	CASSLARDTEAFF
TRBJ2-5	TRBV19	CASNDGPGETQYF
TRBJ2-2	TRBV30	CAWSPGQGSGELFF
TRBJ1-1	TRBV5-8	CASSLDQNTEAFF
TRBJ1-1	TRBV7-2	CASSLARGGTEAFF
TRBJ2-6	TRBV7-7	CASSLGGGTGANVLTF
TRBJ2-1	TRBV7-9	CASSLSWTGEQFF
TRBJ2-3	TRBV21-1	CASSKGGWGTGTDTQYF
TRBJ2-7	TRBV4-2	CASSQAEDSGSYEQYF
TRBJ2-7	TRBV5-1	CASSRTGTFKDEQYF
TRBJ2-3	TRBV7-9	CASSITAGLAGGWDTQYF
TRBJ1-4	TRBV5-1	CASSLRQGGEKLFF
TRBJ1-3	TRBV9	CASSATVPGNTIYF
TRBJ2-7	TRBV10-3	CAIAGQGEWAYEQYF